A single sample is the source of the 3 T cell receptor beta chains below, sequenced in a study of blood T cell repertoires in COVID-19. The repertoire was sequenced with immunoSEQ multiplex PCR; TCRdb's copy has only in-frame clones and lacks some. Of 200,000 to 250,000 clones in the sample, 80% to 90% are singletons; the top ten hold under 5%. The source material was peripheral blood. The origin of the receptors is a man aged 50 to 60 with acute or convalescent COVID-19.

This clone appeared once. The chain couples TRBV7-9 to TRBJ2-3, with 11 bases fitting TRBD2. Per germline, CDR1 SEHNR and CDR2 FQNEAQ (reference sequence). The V segment lost 6 bases and the J segment 4 bases; nucleotides outside the gene matches: 18. This CDR3 has 19 residues. CDR3 protein: CASSPSLTTSGKLADTQYF. The CDR3 region has the DNA TGTGCCAGCAGTCCTAGTCTTACGACTAGCGGGAAGCTCGCAGATACGCAGTATTTT. Using reference TRBV7-9 and TRBJ2-3 for the parts outside the CDR3, the full variable domain is DTGVSQNPRHKITKRGQNVTFRCDPISEHNRLYWYRQTLGQGPEFLTYFQNEAQLEKSRLLSDRFSAERPKGSFSTLEIQRTEQGDSAMYLCASSPSLTTSGKLADTQYFGPGTRLTVL.

The chain recombines TRBV3-1 (or the pseudogene TRBV3-2) with TRBJ1-2; D not certain. Germline CDR1 is LGHDT and CDR2 is YNNKEL (reference sequence). The V end lost 0 bases, the J end lost 6 bases, and 11 bases lay between the germline ends. CDR3 length: 14 amino acids. The CDR3 region is CASSQELGQHGYTF. The CDR3 DNA reads TGTGCCAGCAGCCAAGAACTAGGGCAGCATGGCTACACCTTC.

The V call is TRBV5-4, the J call TRBJ2-2; D possibly corresponds to TRBD2 (6 bases). The CDR3 covers 13 residues. Germline V gene sequence: CDR1 SGHNT, CDR2 YYREEE (reference sequence). V was clipped by 0 bases and J by 8 bases, with 8 bases between them. CDR3 in DNA: TGTGCCAGCAGCTTGGCCGGGGGAGGGGAGCTGTTTTTT. Residues: CASSLAGGGELFF.